This is a list of T cell receptor beta chains from one sample in a study of sequential checkpoint blockade in melanoma. Only in-frame clones appear in the TCRdb table, and some are missing; sequencing was by immunoSEQ multiplex PCR. The sample shows some 4,100 clones, roughly a fifth of them seen only once. The source was tumor tissue (inferred from file names), collected from a patient given nivolumab and ipilimumab in sequence. The receptor set was obtained from a human patient with melanoma. Some clones in this sample may be carry-over from other donors' samples. Both conserved end residues are part of each CDR3. D genes are given only for firm matches. Clone size is shown for a subset of rows, as once, few, many or a class of expanded clone.

>-|TRBJ1-6|TRBV11-3|TRBD1
TGTGCCAGCAGCCCGGACAGGGGTACTTCACCCCTCCACTTT
CASSPDRGTSPLHF
>many|TRBJ1-1|TRBV11-3|-
TGTGCCAGCAGCTTAGGCCTCCGGGACACTGAAGCTTTCTTT
CASSLGLRDTEAFF
>many|TRBJ2-2|TRBV7-2|TRBD1
TGTGCCAGCAGTGAACAGGGGGCCGGGGAGCTGTTTTTT
CASSEQGAGELFF
>medium-sized|TRBJ1-1|TRBV9|-
TGTGCCAGCAGCGTTGACAGCTACTCCATGAACACTGAAGCTTTCTTT
CASSVDSYSMNTEAFF
>many|TRBJ1-6|TRBV7-4|TRBD1
TGTGCCAGCAGCTCGGGACAGCGGTTTGATCCCCTCCACTTT
CASSSGQRFDPLHF
>-|TRBJ1-5|TRBV9|-
TGTGCCAGCAGCCCGGGTGAGGGACGGGGCAATCAGCCCCAGCATTTT
CASSPGEGRGNQPQHF
>few|TRBJ1-2|TRBV9|-
TGTGCCAGCAGCGGGACTTGGGCTAACTATGGCTACACCTTC
CASSGTWANYGYTF
>few|TRBJ1-5|TRBV6-8|-
TGTGCCAGCAAAGGGGCAGGGGAACATCAGCCCCAGCATTTT
CASKGAGEHQPQHF
>-|TRBJ1-2|TRBV10-2|-
TGCGCCAGCAGTGAGGGTGACACCCCGGGAGGGGGCTACACCTTC
CASSEGDTPGGGYTF
>-|TRBJ2-7|TRBV6-8|TRBD1
TGTGCCAGCAGACACTTATCCCGGGACAGGGTTTCGTACGAGCAGTACTTC
CASRHLSRDRVSYEQYF